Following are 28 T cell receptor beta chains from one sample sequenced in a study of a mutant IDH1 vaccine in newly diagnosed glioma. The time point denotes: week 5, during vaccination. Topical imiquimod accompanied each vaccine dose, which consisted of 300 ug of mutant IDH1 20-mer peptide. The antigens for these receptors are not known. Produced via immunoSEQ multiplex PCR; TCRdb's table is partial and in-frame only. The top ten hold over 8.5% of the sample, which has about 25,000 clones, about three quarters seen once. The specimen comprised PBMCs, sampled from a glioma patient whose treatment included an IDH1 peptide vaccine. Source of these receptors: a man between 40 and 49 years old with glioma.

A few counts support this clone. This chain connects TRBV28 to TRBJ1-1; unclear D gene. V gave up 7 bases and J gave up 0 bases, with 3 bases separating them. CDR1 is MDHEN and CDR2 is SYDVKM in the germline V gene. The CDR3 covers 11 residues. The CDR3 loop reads CASTLNTEAFF. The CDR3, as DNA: TGTGCCAGCACCCTGAACACTGAAGCTTTCTTT.

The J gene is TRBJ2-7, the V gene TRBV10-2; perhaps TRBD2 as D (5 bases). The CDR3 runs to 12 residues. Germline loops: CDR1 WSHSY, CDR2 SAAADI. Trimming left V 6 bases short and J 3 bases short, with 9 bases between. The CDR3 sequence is CASRAGNYEQYF. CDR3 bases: TGCGCCAGCAGAGCCGGGAACTACGAGCAGTACTTC.

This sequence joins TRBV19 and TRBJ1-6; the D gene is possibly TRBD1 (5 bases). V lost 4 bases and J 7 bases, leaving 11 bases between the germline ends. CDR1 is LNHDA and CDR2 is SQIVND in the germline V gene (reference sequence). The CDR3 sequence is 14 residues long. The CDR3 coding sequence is TGTGCCAGTAGTACGGCGGGGCCGAATTCACCCCTCCACTTT. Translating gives CASSTAGPNSPLHF.

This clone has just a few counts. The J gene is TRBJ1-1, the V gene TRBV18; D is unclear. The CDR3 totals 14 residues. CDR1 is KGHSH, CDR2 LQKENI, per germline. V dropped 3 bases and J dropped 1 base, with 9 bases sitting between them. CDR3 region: CASSPTIRNTEAFF. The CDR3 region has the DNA TGTGCCAGCTCACCGACCATAAGGAACACTGAAGCTTTCTTT.

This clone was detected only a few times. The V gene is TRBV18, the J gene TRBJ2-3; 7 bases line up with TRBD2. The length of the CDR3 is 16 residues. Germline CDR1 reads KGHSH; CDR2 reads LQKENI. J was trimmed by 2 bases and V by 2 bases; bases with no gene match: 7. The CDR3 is CASSPEASGSTDTQYF. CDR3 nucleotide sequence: TGTGCCAGCTCACCAGAGGCTAGCGGTTCCACAGATACGCAGTATTTT.

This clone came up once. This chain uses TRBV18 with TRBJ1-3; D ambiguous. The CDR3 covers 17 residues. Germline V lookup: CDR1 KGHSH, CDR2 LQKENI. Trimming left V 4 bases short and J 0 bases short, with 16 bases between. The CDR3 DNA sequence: TGTGCCAGCTCACTTTATCTCGACCGCAGCTCTGGAAACACCATATATTTT. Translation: CASSLYLDRSSGNTIYF.

The CDR3 loop reads CAISDPGTETYEQYF. DNA of the CDR3: TGTGCCATCAGTGATCCTGGGACAGAAACCTACGAGCAGTACTTC. The rearrangement links TRBV10-3 to TRBJ2-7; 7 nucleotides align to TRBD1. Germline CDR1 ENHRY, CDR2 SYGVKD. Trimming took 3 bases from V and 2 from J; bases not matched to a gene: 7. CDR3 size: 15 residues.

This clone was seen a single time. The CDR3 DNA is TGTGCCAGCAGTGCGTCCCGGGAGACCCAGTACTTC. Its translation: CASSASRETQYF. This rearrangement joins TRBV25-1 to TRBJ2-5; D is unclear. Looked up from germline, CDR1 is MGHDK and CDR2 is SYGVNS. The CDR3 runs 12 residues. V shed 4 bases and J shed 5 bases, with 8 bases lying between them.

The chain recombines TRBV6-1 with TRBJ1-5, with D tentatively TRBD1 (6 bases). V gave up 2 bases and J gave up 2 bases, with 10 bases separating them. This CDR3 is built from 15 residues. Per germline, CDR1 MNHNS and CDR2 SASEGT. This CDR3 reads CASSELAGGNQPQHF. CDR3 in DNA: TGTGCCAGCAGTGAACTGGCAGGGGGCAATCAGCCCCAGCATTTT.

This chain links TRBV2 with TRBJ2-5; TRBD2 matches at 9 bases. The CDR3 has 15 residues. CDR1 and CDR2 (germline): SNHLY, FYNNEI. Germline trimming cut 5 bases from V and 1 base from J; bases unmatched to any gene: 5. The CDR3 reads CASSTLAGAQETQYF. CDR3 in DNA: TGTGCCAGCAGTACATTAGCGGGAGCCCAAGAGACCCAGTACTTC. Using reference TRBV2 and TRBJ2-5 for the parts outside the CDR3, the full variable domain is EPEVTQTPSHQVTQMGQEVILRCVPISNHLYFYWYRQILGQKVEFLVSFYNNEISEKSEIFDDQFSVERPDGSNFTLKIRSTKLEDSAMYFCASSTLAGAQETQYFGPGTRLLVL.

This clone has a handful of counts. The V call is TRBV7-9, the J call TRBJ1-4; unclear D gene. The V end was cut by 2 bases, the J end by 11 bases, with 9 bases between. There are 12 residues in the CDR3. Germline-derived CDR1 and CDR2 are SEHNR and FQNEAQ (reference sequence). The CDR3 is CASSLSSGKLFF. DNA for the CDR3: TGTGCCAGCAGCTTAAGTAGCGGGAAACTGTTTTTT.

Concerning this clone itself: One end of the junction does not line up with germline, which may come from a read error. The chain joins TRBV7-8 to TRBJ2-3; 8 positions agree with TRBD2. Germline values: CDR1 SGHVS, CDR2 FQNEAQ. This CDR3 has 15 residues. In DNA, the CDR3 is TGTGCCGGCAGTCCACTAGCGGTCGGGTCTGATACGCAGTATTTT. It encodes CAGSPLAVGSDTQYF.

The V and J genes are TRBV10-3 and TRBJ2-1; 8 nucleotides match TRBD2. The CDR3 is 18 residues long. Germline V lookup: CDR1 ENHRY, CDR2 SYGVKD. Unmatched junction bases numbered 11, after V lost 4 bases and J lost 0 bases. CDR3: CAISVSSGGVSSYNEQFF. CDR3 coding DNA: TGTGCCATCAGTGTCTCCTCGGGGGGGGTGAGCTCCTACAATGAGCAGTTCTTC.

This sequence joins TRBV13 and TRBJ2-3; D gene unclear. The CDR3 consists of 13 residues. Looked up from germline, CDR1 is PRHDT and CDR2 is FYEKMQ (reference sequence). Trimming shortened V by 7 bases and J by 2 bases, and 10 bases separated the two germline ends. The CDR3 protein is CASTSGLTDTQYF. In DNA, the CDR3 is TGTGCCAGCACCTCCGGGCTCACAGATACGCAGTATTTT.

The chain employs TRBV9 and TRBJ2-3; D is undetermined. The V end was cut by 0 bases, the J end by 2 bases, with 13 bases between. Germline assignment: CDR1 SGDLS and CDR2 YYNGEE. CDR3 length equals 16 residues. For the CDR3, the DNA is TGTGCCAGCAGCGTAGATTTGGGGTCCTCCACAGATACGCAGTATTTT. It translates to CASSVDLGSSTDTQYF.

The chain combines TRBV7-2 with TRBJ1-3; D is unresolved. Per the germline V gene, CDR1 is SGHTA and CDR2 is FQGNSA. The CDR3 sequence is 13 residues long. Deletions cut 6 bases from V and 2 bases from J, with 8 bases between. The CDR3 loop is CASSRSTGNTIYF. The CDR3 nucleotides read TGTGCCAGCAGTCGTTCGACTGGAAACACCATATATTTT.

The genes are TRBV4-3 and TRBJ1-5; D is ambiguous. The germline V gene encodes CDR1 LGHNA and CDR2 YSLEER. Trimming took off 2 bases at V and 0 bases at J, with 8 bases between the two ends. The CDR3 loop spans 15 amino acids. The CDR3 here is CASSQSANSNQPQHF. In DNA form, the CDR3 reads TGCGCCAGCAGCCAATCGGCGAATAGCAATCAGCCCCAGCATTTT.

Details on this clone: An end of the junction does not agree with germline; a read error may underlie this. In DNA form, the CDR3 reads TGTGCCAGCCGCTTACGGGCTAGCGGGAACGAAAACACGAAGTTCTTC. Translated: CASRLRASGNENTKFF. The chain couples TRBV7-8 to TRBJ2-1, with 9 bases matching TRBD2. The CDR3 sequence is 16 residues long. CDR1 and CDR2 from the germline V gene are SGHVS and FQNEAQ. The entire variable domain, with the rest obtained from reference TRBV7-8 and TRBJ2-1, is as follows: GAGVSQSPRYKVAKRGQDVALRCDPISGHVSLFWYQQALGQGPEFLTYFQNEAQLDKSGLPSDRFFAERPEGSVSTLKIQRTQQEDSAVYLCASRLRASGNENTKFFGPGTRLTVL.

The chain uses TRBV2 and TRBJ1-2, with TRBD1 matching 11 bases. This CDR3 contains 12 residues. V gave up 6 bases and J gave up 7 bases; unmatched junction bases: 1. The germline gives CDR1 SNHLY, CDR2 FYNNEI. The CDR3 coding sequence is TGTGCCAGCAGAGGGACAGGGGGTGGCTACACCTTC. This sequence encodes CASRGTGGGYTF.

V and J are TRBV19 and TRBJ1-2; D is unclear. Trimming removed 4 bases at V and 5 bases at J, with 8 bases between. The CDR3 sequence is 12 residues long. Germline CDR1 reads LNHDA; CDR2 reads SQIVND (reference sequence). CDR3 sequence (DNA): TGTGCCAGTAGTACCAACAGTTATGGCTACACCTTC. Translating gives CASSTNSYGYTF.

CDR3 region: CASSPQVNTEAFF. CDR3 DNA sequence: TGTGCCAGCTCACCACAGGTGAACACTGAAGCTTTCTTT. This sequence joins TRBV18 and TRBJ1-1; D is uncertain. The CDR3 is made up of 13 amino acids. V dropped 1 base and J dropped 0 bases, with 3 bases sitting between them. The V gene's germline CDR1 is KGHSH and CDR2 LQKENI.

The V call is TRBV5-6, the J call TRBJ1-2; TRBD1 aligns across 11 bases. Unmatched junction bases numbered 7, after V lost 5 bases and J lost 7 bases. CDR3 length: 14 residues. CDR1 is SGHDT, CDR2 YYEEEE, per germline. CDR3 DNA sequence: TGTGCCAGCAGTCCCCCCGGGACAGGGGGTGGCTACACCTTC. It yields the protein CASSPPGTGGGYTF.

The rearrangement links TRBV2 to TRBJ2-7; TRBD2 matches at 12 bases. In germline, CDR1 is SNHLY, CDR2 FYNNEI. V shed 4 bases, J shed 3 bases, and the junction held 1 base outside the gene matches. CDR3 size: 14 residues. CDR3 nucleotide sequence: TGTGCCAGCAGTGGACTAGCGGGAGTCTACGAGCAGTACTTC. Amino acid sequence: CASSGLAGVYEQYF.

CDR3 in DNA: TGTGCCAGCAGCTTAGAAGGCGGGGTTGAGCAGTTCTTC. Encoded protein: CASSLEGGVEQFF. The chain couples TRBV7-9 to TRBJ2-1; possible D gene TRBD2, 6 bases. Looked up from germline, CDR1 is SEHNR and CDR2 is FQNEAQ (reference sequence). The CDR3 spans 13 residues. The germline V and J ends were trimmed by 1 base and 9 bases, with 10 bases remaining between them.

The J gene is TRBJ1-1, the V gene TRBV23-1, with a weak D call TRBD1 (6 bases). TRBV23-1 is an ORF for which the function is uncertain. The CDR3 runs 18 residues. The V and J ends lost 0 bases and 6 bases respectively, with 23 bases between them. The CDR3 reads CASSQSIKPGAGGPEAFF. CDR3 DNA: TGCGCCAGCAGTCAATCGATTAAGCCAGGGGCTGGGGGGCCTGAAGCTTTCTTT.

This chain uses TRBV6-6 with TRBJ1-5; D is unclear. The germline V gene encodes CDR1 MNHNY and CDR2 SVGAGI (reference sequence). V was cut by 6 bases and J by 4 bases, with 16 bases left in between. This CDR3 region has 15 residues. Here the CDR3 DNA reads TGTGCCAGCAGGGCCCGGGCAGTCGCTAATCAGCCCCAGCATTTT. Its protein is CASRARAVANQPQHF.

The CDR3 DNA follows: TGTGCCAGCAGGACTAGCGGCTACGAGCAGTACTTC. Protein: CASRTSGYEQYF. The chain has TRBV6-5 and TRBJ2-5; 9 positions agree with TRBD2. The tail of the sequence fits TRBJ2-7 better, so the J call may be wrong. CDR1 MNHEY and CDR2 SVGAGI come from the germline V gene. The CDR3 has 12 residues.

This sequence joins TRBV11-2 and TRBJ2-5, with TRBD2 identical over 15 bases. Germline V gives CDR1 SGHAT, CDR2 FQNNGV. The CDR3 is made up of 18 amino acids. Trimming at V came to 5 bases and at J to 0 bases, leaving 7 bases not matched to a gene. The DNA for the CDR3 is TGTGCCAGCAGCCCACTAGGGACTAGCGGGAGGTACCAAGAGACCCAGTACTTC. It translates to CASSPLGTSGRYQETQYF.